This T cell receptor beta chain derives from a study of regulatory T cells in long-lasting Graves disease. About the study: Graves' patients who were just diagnosed had used antithyroid drugs for under 3 months.

Relying on iRepertoire HTBI primers and Arm-PCR of CDR3 regions, the team built TCR beta libraries. Each CDR3 protein gets one entry after TCRdb re-called the multiplex PCR reads with MiXCR. The sample consists of hundreds of thousands of distinct CDR3 sequences, around 15% of them appearing once. This clonotype was seen more than once but under ten times. Antigen unknown. In germline, CDR1 is SGHRS, CDR2 YFSETQ. This CDR3 is 15 amino acids long. V gave up 4 bases and J gave up 4 bases; unmatched junction bases: 6. Time point given: newly diagnosed GD, antithyroid drugs for less than 3 months. RNA extracted from PBMCs served as the sequencing template. The peripheral blood volume drawn was around 9.6 milliliters, and it was collected into EDTA tubes. Findings and limits, study-wide: Clonotypes that were public and shared totalled around 2,700 in persistent patients versus over 800 in new patients.

The sequence came from a female donor with Graves disease. The gene calls are TRBV5-1 and TRBJ2-2; 8 nucleotides align to TRBD2. Sample: peripheral blood mononuclear cells (PBMCs), taken at new diagnosis, from a patient treated with antithyroid drugs. The CDR3 sequence: CASSRGGRGTGELFF. CDR3 bases: TGCGCCAGCAGCCGGGGGGGCCGCGGCACCGGGGAGCTGTTTTTT.